The 2 T cell receptor beta chains below were found in one sample sequenced in a study of lymphopenia after photon versus proton radiotherapy. Assay: immunoSEQ multiplex PCR; the TCRdb copy retains only in-frame clones and omits some. The table has about 24,000 clones, around four fifths seen once; the top ten hold less than 25%. The material was peripheral blood, obtained from a patient treated with proton-based radiotherapy. Receptors originate from a woman between 65 and 79 years old with pancreatic cancer.

The rearrangement links TRBV5-1 to TRBJ2-2, with D possibly being TRBD2 (6 bases). Trimming removed 4 bases at V and 6 bases at J, with 25 bases between. The CDR3 covers 18 residues. Germline V lookup: CDR1 SGHRS, CDR2 YFSETQ. The CDR3 DNA follows: TGCGCCAGCAGCGGAAGTTGGGGACTTTCCGATCGGGCCGGGGAGCTGTTTTTT. This gives the protein CASSGSWGLSDRAGELFF.

This CDR3 reads CASSTRTGAGNQPQHF. The CDR3 coding sequence is TGTGCCAGCAGTACCCGTACAGGGGCCGGCAATCAGCCCCAGCATTTT. The genes are TRBV6-6 and TRBJ1-5; the match to TRBD1 covers 7 bases. The J segment lost 2 bases and the V segment lost 5 bases, leaving 9 bases of the junction unmatched. The germline V gene encodes CDR1 MNHNY and CDR2 SVGAGI (reference sequence). The CDR3 consists of 16 residues.